Sequencing of this TCR beta chain was carried out in a study of shared clonotypes between healthy human individuals. The CDR3 runs 14 residues. CDR1 SNHLY and CDR2 FYNNEI come from the germline V gene. The V end lost 7 bases, the J end lost 2 bases, and 11 bases lay between the germline ends. This clone was seen just once. Produced via immunoSEQ multiplex PCR; TCRdb's table is partial and in-frame only. The sample lists some 2,100,000 clones, under 97% occurring once. Sequencing input: naive CD4+ T cells sorted from blood. Indicated subset: CD45RA+ positively selected. The TCR comes from a man between 18 and 29 years old in good health. The rearrangement joins TRBV2 to TRBJ2-2; perhaps D is TRBD1 or TRBD2 (6 bases each). CDR3 bases: TGTGCCAGCAAGGGGGAGGCTAACACCGGGGAGCTGTTTTTT. Translation: CASKGEANTGELFF.